This T cell receptor beta chain was identified in a study of shared clonotypes between healthy human individuals. Study-wide points: Naive subsets usually exceeded memory subsets in estimated richness. Rarefaction showed sorted-subset sequencing was incomplete despite large depth.

Method: immunoSEQ multiplex PCR; TCRdb's copy keeps in-frame clones and lacks some. The sample has tens of thousands of clones, under 65% seen once. Germline V gives CDR1 SGHAT, CDR2 FQNNGV. This CDR3 region has 16 residues. The ends lost 5 bases at V and 6 bases at J; junction bases unmatched: 13. All donors were Caucasian adults living in Nashville, Tennessee. The table lists this clone with a few counts. What it binds is unknown. This rearrangement joins TRBV11-2 to TRBJ2-7; 10 positions agree with TRBD2. Sequencing was carried out using memory CD8+ T cells sorted from blood. Documented subset: CD45RO+ cells pooled with CCR7-negative TemRA cells. The source of this sequence is a man aged 30 to 39 in good health. The CDR3 loop is CASSTRGLAGELEQYF. Here the CDR3 DNA reads TGTGCCAGCAGCACCAGGGGGCTAGCGGGAGAGCTCGAGCAGTACTTC.